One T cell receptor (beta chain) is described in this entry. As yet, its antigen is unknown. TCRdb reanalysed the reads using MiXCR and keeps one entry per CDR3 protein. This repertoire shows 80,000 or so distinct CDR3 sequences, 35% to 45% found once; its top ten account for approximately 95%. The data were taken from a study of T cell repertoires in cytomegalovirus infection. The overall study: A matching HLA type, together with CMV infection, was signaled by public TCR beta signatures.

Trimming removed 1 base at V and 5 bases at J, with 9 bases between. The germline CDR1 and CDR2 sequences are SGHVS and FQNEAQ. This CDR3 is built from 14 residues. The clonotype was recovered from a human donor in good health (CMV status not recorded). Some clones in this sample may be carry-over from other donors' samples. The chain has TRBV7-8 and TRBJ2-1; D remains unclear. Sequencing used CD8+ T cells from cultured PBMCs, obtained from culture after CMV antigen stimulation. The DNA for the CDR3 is TGTGCCAGCAGCTTAGTCACGGCTGACAATGAGCAGTTCTTC. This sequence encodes CASSLVTADNEQFF.